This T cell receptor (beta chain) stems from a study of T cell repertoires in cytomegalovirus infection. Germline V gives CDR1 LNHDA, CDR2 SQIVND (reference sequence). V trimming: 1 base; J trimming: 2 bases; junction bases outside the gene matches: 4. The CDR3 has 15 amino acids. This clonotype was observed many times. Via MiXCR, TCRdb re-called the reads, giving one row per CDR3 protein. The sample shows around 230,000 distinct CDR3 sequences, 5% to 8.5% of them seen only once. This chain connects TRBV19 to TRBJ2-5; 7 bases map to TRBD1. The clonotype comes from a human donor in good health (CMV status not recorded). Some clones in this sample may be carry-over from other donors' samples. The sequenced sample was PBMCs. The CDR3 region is CASSIGDSAQETQYF. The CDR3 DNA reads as TGTGCCAGTAGTATAGGGGACAGTGCGCAAGAGACCCAGTACTTC.